These T cell receptor beta chains were read from a single sample in a study of control samples from healthy donors and cancer patients. Sequenced by immunoSEQ multiplex PCR; TCRdb stores in-frame clones only, minus some. The sample yields over 150,000 clones, around 94% seen once. The sequenced material came from blood. The receptors shown here come from a man in his thirties or forties in good health. CDR3s include the opening cysteine and the closing phenylalanine or tryptophan. A D gene is named only where the DNA matches it firmly. Clone sizes are given selectively: once, few, many, or a class where the clone is expanded.

v_call,j_call,d_call,clone_size,cdr3_aa,cdr3_nt
TRBV5-1,TRBJ2-3,TRBD2,NA,CASSFTVSGSTVQNTQYF,TGCGCCAGCAGCTTTACTGTCAGCGGGAGCACAGTACAAAATACGCAGTATTTT
TRBV28,TRBJ1-6,TRBD1,few,CASSLVDRDNSPLHF,TGTGCCAGCAGTTTAGTTGACAGGGATAATTCACCCCTCCACTTT
TRBV24-1,TRBJ1-2,NA,NA,CATSDGVRGALGGYTF,TGTGCCACCAGTGATGGTGTCCGGGGCGCCCTTGGTGGCTACACCTTC
TRBV28,TRBJ1-1,NA,few,CASTLPDGLKNTEAFF,TGTGCCAGCACTCTCCCGGACGGATTGAAGAACACTGAAGCTTTCTTT
TRBV5-6,TRBJ2-5,NA,NA,CASSSQETQYF,TGTGCCAGCAGCTCTCAAGAGACCCAGTACTTC
TRBV10-3,TRBJ2-1,TRBD2,NA,CAISGLSGDFYNEQFF,TGTGCCATCAGTGGACTAAGCGGGGATTTCTACAATGAGCAGTTCTTC
TRBV3-1/TRBV3-2,TRBJ2-3,NA,NA,CASGLQVCFTDTQYF,TGTGCCAGCGGATTACAGGTCTGTTTCACAGATACGCAGTATTTT
TRBV7-2,TRBJ1-5,NA,NA,CASSRQSNRPQHF,TGTGCCAGCAGTCGACAGAGCAATCGGCCCCAGCATTTT
TRBV11-2,TRBJ2-4,NA,NA,CASSLARLADIQYF,TGTGCCAGCAGCTTAGCTCGCCTGGCGGACATTCAGTACTTC
TRBV30,TRBJ2-2,NA,NA,CAWGLLTGELFF,TGTGCCTGGGGACTTCTCACCGGGGAGCTGTTTTTT
TRBV10-3,TRBJ2-1,NA,NA,CATLNPGYNEQFF,TGTGCCACGCTTAATCCGGGCTACAATGAGCAGTTCTTC
TRBV19,TRBJ1-1,NA,NA,CASSPQDLHTEAFF,TGTGCCAGTAGTCCCCAGGACTTGCACACTGAAGCTTTCTTT
TRBV11-2,TRBJ2-3,NA,NA,CASSLDVGGTPDTQYF,TGTGCCAGCAGCTTAGATGTCGGGGGCACTCCAGATACGCAGTATTTT
TRBV6-1,TRBJ1-2,NA,NA,CASSDRGNGYTF,TGTGCCAGCAGTGATAGGGGTAATGGCTACACCTTC
TRBV19,TRBJ1-5,TRBD1,once,CASRDRGISNQPQHF,TGTGCCAGTAGAGACAGGGGGATTAGCAATCAGCCCCAGCATTTT
TRBV5-5,TRBJ1-6,NA,NA,CASSLVGTRDYNSPLHF,TGTGCCAGCAGCTTGGTCGGCACAAGAGACTATAATTCACCCCTCCACTTT
TRBV11-2,TRBJ2-5,NA,NA,CASSSVPRVQETQYF,TGTGCCAGCAGCTCTGTCCCAAGGGTCCAAGAGACCCAGTACTTC